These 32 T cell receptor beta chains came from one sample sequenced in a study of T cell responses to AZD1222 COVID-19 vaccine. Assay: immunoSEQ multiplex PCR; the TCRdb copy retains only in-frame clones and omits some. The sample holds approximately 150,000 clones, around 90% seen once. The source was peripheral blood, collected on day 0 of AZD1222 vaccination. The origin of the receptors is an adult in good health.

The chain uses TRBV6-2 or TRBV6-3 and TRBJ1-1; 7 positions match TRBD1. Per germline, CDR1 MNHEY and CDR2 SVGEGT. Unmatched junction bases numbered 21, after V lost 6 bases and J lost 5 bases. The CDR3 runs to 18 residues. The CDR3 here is CASSSGGSRGSLRTEAFF. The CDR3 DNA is TGTGCCAGCAGCTCAGGGGGGAGTCGGGGATCTTTAAGGACTGAAGCTTTCTTT.

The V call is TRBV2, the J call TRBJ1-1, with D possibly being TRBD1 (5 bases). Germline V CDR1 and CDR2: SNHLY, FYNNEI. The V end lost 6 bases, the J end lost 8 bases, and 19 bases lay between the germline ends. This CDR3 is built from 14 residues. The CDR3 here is CASRGGTDPMEAFF. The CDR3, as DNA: TGTGCCAGCAGGGGAGGGACCGATCCTATGGAAGCTTTCTTT.

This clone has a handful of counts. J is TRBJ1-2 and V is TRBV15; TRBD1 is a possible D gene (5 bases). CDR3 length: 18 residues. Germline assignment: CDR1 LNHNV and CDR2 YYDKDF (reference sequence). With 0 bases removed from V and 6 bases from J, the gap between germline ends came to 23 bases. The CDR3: CATSRDTRPYSRGDGYTF. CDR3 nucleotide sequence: TGTGCCACCAGCAGAGATACCCGCCCGTATTCGAGAGGGGATGGCTACACCTTC.

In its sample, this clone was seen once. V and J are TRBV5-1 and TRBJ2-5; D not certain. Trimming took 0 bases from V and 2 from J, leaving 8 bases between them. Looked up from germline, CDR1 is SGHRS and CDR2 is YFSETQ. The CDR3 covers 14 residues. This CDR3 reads CASSLELGQETQYF. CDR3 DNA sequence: TGCGCCAGCAGCTTGGAGTTGGGGCAAGAGACCCAGTACTTC.

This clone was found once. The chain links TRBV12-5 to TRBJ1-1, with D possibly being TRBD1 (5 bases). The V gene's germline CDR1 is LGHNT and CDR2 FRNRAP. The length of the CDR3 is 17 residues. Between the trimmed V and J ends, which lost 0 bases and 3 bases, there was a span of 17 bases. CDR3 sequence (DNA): TGTGCTAGTGGTTTGGTCCCGGGTTACGAGGGGTACACTGAAGCTTTCTTT. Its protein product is CASGLVPGYEGYTEAFF. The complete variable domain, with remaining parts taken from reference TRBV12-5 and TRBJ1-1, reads DARVTQTPRHKVTEMGQEVTMRCQPILGHNTVFWYRQTMMQGLELLAYFRNRAPLDDSGMPKDRFSAEMPDATLATLKIQPSEPRDSAVYFCASGLVPGYEGYTEAFFGQGTRLTVV.

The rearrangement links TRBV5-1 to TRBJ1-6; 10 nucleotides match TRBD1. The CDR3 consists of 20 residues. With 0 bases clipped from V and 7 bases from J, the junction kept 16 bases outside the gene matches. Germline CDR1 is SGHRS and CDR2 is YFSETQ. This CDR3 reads CASSLGHIRDRGQLNSPLHF. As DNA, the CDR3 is TGCGCCAGCAGCTTGGGACATATCCGGGACAGGGGACAGTTAAATTCACCCCTCCACTTT. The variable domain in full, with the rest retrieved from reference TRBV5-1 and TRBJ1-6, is KAGVTQTPRYLIKTRGQQVTLSCSPISGHRSVSWYQQTPGQGLQFLFEYFSETQRNKGNFPGRFSGRQFSNSRSEMNVSTLELGDSALYLCASSLGHIRDRGQLNSPLHFGNGTRLTVT.

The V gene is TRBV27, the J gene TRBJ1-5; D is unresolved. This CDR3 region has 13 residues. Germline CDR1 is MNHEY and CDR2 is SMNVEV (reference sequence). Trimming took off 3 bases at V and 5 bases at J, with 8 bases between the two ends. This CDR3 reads CASSLSHDQPQHF. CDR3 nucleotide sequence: TGTGCCAGCAGTTTGAGCCACGATCAGCCCCAGCATTTT.

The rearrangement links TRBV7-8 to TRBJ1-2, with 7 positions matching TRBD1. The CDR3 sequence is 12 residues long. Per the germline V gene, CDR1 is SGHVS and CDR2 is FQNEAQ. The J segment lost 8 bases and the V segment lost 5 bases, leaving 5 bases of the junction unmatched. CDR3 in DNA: TGTGCCAGCAGCCTTACAGGGGTGGGCTACACCTTC. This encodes CASSLTGVGYTF.

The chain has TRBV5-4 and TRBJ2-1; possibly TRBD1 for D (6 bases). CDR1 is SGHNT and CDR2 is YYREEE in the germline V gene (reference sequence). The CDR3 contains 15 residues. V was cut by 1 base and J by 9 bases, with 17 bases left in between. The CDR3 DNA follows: TGTGCCAGCAGCTTGTGGTCTGCAGGGGTGGGTGAGCAGTTCTTC. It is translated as CASSLWSAGVGEQFF.

CDR3 nucleotides: TGTGCCACCAGTGCGATAGCAGCCCCCTTCGATGAGCAGTTCTTC. This gives the protein CATSAIAAPFDEQFF. V is TRBV24-1 and J is TRBJ2-1; no reliable D call. V lost 5 bases, J lost 8 bases, and 18 bases lay in between. The germline V gene has CDR1 KGHDR and CDR2 SFDVKD. The CDR3 has 15 residues.

Here the CDR3 DNA reads TGTGCCAGCAGTTCTCAAGGCCGGGGCTATGGCTACACCTTC. Residues: CASSSQGRGYGYTF. The V gene is TRBV27, the J gene TRBJ1-2; no reliable D call. The V gene lost 4 bases and the J gene lost 4 bases, with 13 bases spanning the gap. Germline CDR1 and CDR2: MNHEY and SMNVEV (reference sequence). The CDR3 is made up of 14 amino acids.

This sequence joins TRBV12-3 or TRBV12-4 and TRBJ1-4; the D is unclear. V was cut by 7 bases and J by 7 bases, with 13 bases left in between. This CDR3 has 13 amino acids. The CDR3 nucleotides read TGTGCCAGCACCCGACAATGGGGTGAAAAACTGTTTTTT. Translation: CASTRQWGEKLFF.

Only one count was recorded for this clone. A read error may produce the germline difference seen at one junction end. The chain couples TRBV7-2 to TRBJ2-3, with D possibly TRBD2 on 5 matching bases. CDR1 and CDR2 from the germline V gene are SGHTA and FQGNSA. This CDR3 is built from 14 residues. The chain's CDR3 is CASRLGLPTDTQYF. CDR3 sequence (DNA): TGTGCCAGCCGCTTAGGACTTCCCACAGATACGCAGTATTTT.

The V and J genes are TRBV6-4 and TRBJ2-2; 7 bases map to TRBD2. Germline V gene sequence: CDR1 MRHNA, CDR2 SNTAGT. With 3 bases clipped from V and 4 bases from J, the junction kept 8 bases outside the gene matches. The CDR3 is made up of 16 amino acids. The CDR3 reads CASSDSGLAATGELFF. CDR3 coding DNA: TGTGCCAGCAGTGATAGTGGGCTAGCGGCCACCGGGGAGCTGTTTTTT.

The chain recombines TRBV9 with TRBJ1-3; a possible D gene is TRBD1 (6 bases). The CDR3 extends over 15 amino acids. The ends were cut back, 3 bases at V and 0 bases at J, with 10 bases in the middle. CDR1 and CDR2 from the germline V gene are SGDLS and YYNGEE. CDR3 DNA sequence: TGTGCCAGCAGCGCGGGGGCCCACTCTGGAAACACCATATATTTT. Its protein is CASSAGAHSGNTIYF.

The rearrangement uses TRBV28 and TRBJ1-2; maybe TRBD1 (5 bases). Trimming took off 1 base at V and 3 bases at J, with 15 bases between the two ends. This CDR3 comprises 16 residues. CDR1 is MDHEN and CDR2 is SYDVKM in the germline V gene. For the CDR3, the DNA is TGTGCCAGCAGTTTATTACCAGGGACCCTTGACTATGGCTACACCTTC. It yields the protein CASSLLPGTLDYGYTF.

The CDR3 DNA reads TGCGCCAGCAGCTTGGTCCCGGGACAGGTAAACAATGAGCAGTTCTTC. This codes for CASSLVPGQVNNEQFF. This chain connects TRBV5-1 to TRBJ2-1; 8 bases are shared with TRBD1. The CDR3 runs to 16 residues. The junction had 7 bases not matched to a gene; V was cut back by 0 bases and J by 5 bases. Germline V lookup: CDR1 SGHRS, CDR2 YFSETQ.

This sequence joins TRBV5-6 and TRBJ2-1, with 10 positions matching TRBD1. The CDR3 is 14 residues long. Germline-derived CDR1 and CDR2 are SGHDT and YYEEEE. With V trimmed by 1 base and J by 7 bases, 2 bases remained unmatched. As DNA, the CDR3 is TGTGCCAGCAGCTTGACGGGACAGGGGAATGAGCAGTTCTTC. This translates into CASSLTGQGNEQFF.

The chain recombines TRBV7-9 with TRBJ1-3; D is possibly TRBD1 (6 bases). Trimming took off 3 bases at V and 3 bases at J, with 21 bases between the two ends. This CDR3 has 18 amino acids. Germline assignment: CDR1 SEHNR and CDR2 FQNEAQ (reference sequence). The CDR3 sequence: CASSLKGTRVVVGNTIYF. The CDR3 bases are TGTGCCAGCAGCTTGAAGGGGACACGGGTTGTGGTTGGAAACACCATATATTTT.

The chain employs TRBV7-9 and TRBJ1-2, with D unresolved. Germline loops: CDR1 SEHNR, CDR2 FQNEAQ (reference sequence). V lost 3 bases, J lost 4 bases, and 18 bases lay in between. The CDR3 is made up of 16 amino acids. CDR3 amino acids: CASSFSGDSGRYGYTF. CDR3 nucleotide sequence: TGTGCCAGCAGCTTTAGCGGCGATTCCGGTCGCTATGGCTACACCTTC.

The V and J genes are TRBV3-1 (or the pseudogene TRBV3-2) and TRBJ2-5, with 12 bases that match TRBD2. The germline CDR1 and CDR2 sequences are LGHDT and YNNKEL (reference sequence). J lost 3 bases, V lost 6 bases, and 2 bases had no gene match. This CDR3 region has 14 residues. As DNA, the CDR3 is TGTGCCAGCAGACGGACTAGCGGGGAAGAGACCCAGTACTTC. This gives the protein CASRRTSGEETQYF.

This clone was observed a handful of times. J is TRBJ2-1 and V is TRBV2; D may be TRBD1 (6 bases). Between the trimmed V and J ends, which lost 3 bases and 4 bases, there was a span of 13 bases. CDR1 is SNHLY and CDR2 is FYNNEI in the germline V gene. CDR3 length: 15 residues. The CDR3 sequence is CASSEVTGRYNEQFF. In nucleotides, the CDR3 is TGTGCCAGCAGTGAGGTAACAGGGCGATACAATGAGCAGTTCTTC.

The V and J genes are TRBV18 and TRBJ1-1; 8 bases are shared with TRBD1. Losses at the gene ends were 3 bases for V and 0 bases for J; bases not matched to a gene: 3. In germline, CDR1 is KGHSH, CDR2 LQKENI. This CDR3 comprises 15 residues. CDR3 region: CASSPRTGMNTEAFF. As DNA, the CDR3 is TGTGCCAGCTCACCTCGGACAGGGATGAACACTGAAGCTTTCTTT. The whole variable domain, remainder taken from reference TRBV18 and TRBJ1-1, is NAGVMQNPRHLVRRRGQEARLRCSPMKGHSHVYWYRQLPEEGLKFMVYLQKENIIDESGMPKERFSAEFPKEGPSILRIQQVVRGDSAAYFCASSPRTGMNTEAFFGQGTRLTVV.

CDR3 sequence (DNA): TGCAGCTTCGGGACCTGGAACACTGAAGCTTTCTTT. It specifies CSFGTWNTEAFF. V is TRBV29-1 and J is TRBJ1-1, with D perhaps TRBD1 (5 bases). Germline V gene sequence: CDR1 SQVTM, CDR2 ANQGSEA. The CDR3 consists of 12 residues. Trimming removed 8 bases at V and 1 base at J, with 11 bases between.

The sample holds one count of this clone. The CDR3 here is CASSPGQESYNEQFF. The CDR3 DNA reads as TGTGCCAGCAGCCCGGGACAGGAGTCCTACAATGAGCAGTTCTTC. The chain is built from TRBV3-1 (or the pseudogene TRBV3-2) and TRBJ2-1; TRBD1 matches at 8 bases. The J segment lost 1 base and the V segment lost 4 bases, leaving 3 bases of the junction unmatched. Germline loops: CDR1 LGHDT, CDR2 YNNKEL (reference sequence). This CDR3 is built from 15 residues.

CDR3 DNA sequence: TGTGCCAGCAGCTTAGCACAGGGGCGTACTAACACTGAAGCTTTCTTT. Protein: CASSLAQGRTNTEAFF. The rearrangement links TRBV7-9 to TRBJ1-1, with 7 bases matching TRBD1. The CDR3 extends over 16 amino acids. V shed 0 bases and J 2 bases; nucleotides not matched to a gene: 6. Germline V gene sequence: CDR1 SEHNR, CDR2 FQNEAQ (reference sequence). Complete variable domain (other parts from reference TRBV7-9 and TRBJ1-1): DTGVSQNPRHKITKRGQNVTFRCDPISEHNRLYWYRQTLGQGPEFLTYFQNEAQLEKSRLLSDRFSAERPKGSFSTLEIQRTEQGDSAMYLCASSLAQGRTNTEAFFGQGTRLTVV.

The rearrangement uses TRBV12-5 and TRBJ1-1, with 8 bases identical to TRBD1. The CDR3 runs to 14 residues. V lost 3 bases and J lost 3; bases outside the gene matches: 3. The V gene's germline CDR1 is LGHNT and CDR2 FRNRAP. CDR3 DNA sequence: TGTGCTAGTGGTTTTGGACAGGGAGACACTGAAGCTTTCTTT. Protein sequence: CASGFGQGDTEAFF.

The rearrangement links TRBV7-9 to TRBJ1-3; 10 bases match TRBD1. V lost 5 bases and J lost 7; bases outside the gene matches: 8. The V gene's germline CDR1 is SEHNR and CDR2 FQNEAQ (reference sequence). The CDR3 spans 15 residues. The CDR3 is CASSNHGTGDNTIYF. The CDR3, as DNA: TGTGCCAGCAGCAATCACGGGACAGGGGATAACACCATATATTTT.

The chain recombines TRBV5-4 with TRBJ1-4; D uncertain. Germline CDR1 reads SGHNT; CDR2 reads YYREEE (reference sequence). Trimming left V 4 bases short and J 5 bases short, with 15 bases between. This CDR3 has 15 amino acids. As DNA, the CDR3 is TGTGCCAGCAGCCCAAGCGGGCCCGGGAATGAAAAACTGTTTTTT. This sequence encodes CASSPSGPGNEKLFF.

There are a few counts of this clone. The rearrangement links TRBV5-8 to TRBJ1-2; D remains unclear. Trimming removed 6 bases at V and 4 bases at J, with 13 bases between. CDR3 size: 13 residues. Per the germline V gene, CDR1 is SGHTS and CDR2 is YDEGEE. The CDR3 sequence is CASIQGQVYGYTF. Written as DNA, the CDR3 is TGTGCCAGCATCCAAGGGCAGGTCTATGGCTACACCTTC. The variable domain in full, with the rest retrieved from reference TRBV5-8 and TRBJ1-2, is EAGVTQSPTHLIKTRGQQATLRCSPISGHTSVYWYQQALGLGLQFLLWYDEGEERNRGNFPPRFSGRQFPNYSSELNVNALELEDSALYLCASIQGQVYGYTFGSGTRLTVV.

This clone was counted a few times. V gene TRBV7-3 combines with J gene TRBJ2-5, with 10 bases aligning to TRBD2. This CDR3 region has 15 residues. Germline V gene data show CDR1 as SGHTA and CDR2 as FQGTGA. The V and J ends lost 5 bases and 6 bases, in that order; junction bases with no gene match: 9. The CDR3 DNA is TGTGCCAGCAGCCCCGGAGCGGGAGGGGGAAAGACCCAGTACTTC. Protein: CASSPGAGGGKTQYF.

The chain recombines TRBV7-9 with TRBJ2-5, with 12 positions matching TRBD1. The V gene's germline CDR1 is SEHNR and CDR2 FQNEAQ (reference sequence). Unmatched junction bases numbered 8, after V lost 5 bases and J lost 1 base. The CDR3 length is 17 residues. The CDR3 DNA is TGTGCCAGCAGCATGGGACAGGGGGCACCCCCCCAAGAGACCCAGTACTTC. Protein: CASSMGQGAPPQETQYF.